A single sample gave rise to the 25 T cell receptor beta chains below, sequenced in a study of T-cell memory formation after mild COVID-19. From the 5' RACE reads, TCRdb called clonotypes with MiXCR, one entry per CDR3 protein. The table lists about 190,000 distinct CDR3 sequences, about 10% of them singletons. Material for sequencing was PBMCs or a T cell subset sorted from them (not recorded which). The receptors originated from a man between 18 and 35 years old who had mild COVID-19 (a few samples of this study predate the infection). Cell type and time point are not known.

This clonotype appeared many times. The J gene is TRBJ2-2, the V gene TRBV20-1, with D perhaps matching TRBD2 (5 bases). Trimming left V 0 bases short and J 7 bases short, with 15 bases between. The CDR3 is made up of 15 amino acids. Germline loops: CDR1 DFQATT, CDR2 SNEGSKA (reference sequence). In DNA, the CDR3 is TGCAGTGCTAGAGATCCGCAAAGGGAGATCGGGGAGCTGTTTTTT. Its translation is CSARDPQREIGELFF.

This clonotype was observed a few times. The chain uses TRBV5-1 and TRBJ2-3; tentatively, D is TRBD2 (6 bases). Germline CDR1 reads SGHRS; CDR2 reads YFSETQ. The CDR3 spans 13 residues. V was cut by 5 bases and J by 6 bases, with 13 bases left in between. The CDR3 reads CASRTEGGDTQYF. CDR3 bases: TGCGCCAGCAGAACGGAGGGTGGGGATACGCAGTATTTT. Combining the CDR3 with reference TRBV5-1 and TRBJ2-3 gives the whole variable domain KAGVTQTPRYLIKTRGQQVTLSCSPISGHRSVSWYQQTPGQGLQFLFEYFSETQRNKGNFPGRFSGRQFSNSRSEMNVSTLELGDSALYLCASRTEGGDTQYFGPGTRLTVL.

This clonotype was seen a few times. The chain combines TRBV6-2 or TRBV6-3 with TRBJ2-1; D not resolved. The germline V gene has CDR1 MNHEY and CDR2 SVGEGT. This CDR3 comprises 11 residues. Deletions cut 4 bases from V and 10 bases from J, with 8 bases between. CDR3 sequence (DNA): TGTGCCAGCAGTTGGGCAGTAGAGCAGTTCTTC. It is translated as CASSWAVEQFF.

This clonotype was detected only a few times. The chain recombines TRBV5-1 with TRBJ2-2; the D is unclear. Trimming pared 0 bases from V and 6 bases from J, leaving 12 bases between. The germline CDR1 and CDR2 sequences are SGHRS and YFSETQ. The CDR3 has 15 residues. In DNA form, the CDR3 reads TGCGCCAGCAGCTTGGGCCAGGACCGCTCCGGGGAGCTGTTTTTT. Amino acids: CASSLGQDRSGELFF.

This clonotype was seen at least ten times. V is TRBV7-2 and J is TRBJ2-7; TRBD1 agrees at 7 bases. The J segment lost 2 bases and the V segment lost 4 bases, leaving 5 bases of the junction unmatched. Germline values: CDR1 SGHTA, CDR2 FQGNSA. The CDR3 spans 14 residues. CDR3 nucleotide sequence: TGTGCCAGCAGCTACAGGGGCGAAACCTACGAGCAGTACTTC. Protein product: CASSYRGETYEQYF.

The chain links TRBV2 to TRBJ2-7; 7 positions agree with TRBD2. The CDR3 spans 14 residues. The germline gives CDR1 SNHLY, CDR2 FYNNEI. The junction had 2 bases not matched to a gene; V was cut back by 3 bases and J by 0 bases. The CDR3 here is CASSDWTSSYEQYF. CDR3 coding DNA: TGTGCCAGCAGTGACTGGACTAGCTCCTACGAGCAGTACTTC.

The V call is TRBV20-1, the J call TRBJ1-1, with a tentative D call TRBD1 (5 bases). This CDR3 spans 13 amino acids. CDR1 and CDR2 from the germline V gene are DFQATT and SNEGSKA (reference sequence). Trimming removed 0 bases at V and 10 bases at J, with 15 bases between. CDR3 loop: CSARDLEGPGAFF. CDR3 in DNA: TGCAGTGCTAGAGATCTCGAGGGGCCTGGAGCTTTCTTT.

This clonotype was found a few times. This chain links TRBV15 with TRBJ2-1; D might be TRBD2 (6 bases). Per germline, CDR1 LNHNV and CDR2 YYDKDF (reference sequence). The CDR3 has 15 amino acids. Trimming cost V 0 bases and J 5 bases, with 11 bases left between them. The DNA for the CDR3 is TGTGCCACCAGCAGAGATACGGGGGAGAACAATGAGCAGTTCTTC. It specifies CATSRDTGENNEQFF.

In this sample, this clonotype turned up many times. The chain uses TRBV12-3 or TRBV12-4 and TRBJ2-3; maybe TRBD2 (7 bases). This CDR3 has 15 amino acids. Trimming cost V 0 bases and J 1 base, with 8 bases left between them. This chain's CDR3 is CASSLAGGRTDTQYF. The CDR3 DNA follows: TGTGCCAGCAGTTTAGCGGGGGGGCGCACAGATACGCAGTATTTT.

The chain recombines TRBV20-1 with TRBJ1-3; 9 bases are a match to TRBD1. V shed 4 bases, J shed 2 bases, and the junction held 3 bases outside the gene matches. The CDR3 length is 14 residues. Germline values: CDR1 DFQATT, CDR2 SNEGSKA (reference sequence). The CDR3 region is CSATHRGPGNTIYF. CDR3 in DNA: TGCAGTGCTACCCACAGGGGGCCTGGAAACACCATATATTTT.

The rearrangement uses TRBV5-4 and TRBJ1-1; 8 bases are shared with TRBD1. The ends lost 7 bases at V and 1 base at J; junction bases unmatched: 3. This CDR3 is built from 13 residues. Germline CDR1 reads SGHNT; CDR2 reads YYREEE (reference sequence). The CDR3 spells CASLGQANTEAFF. In nucleotides, the CDR3 is TGTGCCAGCTTGGGACAGGCGAACACTGAAGCTTTCTTT. The full variable domain, with the rest looked up from reference TRBV5-4 and TRBJ1-1, is ETGVTQSPTHLIKTRGQQVTLRCSSQSGHNTVSWYQQALGQGPQFIFQYYREEENGRGNFPPRFSGLQFPNYSSELNVNALELDDSALYLCASLGQANTEAFFGQGTRLTVV.

This clonotype was counted between two and nine times. The chain combines TRBV6-2 or TRBV6-3 with TRBJ2-4; unclear D gene. The CDR3 runs to 16 residues. Germline assignment: CDR1 MNHEY and CDR2 SVGEGT. With 4 bases removed from V and 3 bases from J, the gap between germline ends came to 16 bases. The CDR3 DNA reads as TGTGCCAGCAGTTCCGTCCTGTCGGATGGCAAAAACATTCAGTACTTC. It translates to CASSSVLSDGKNIQYF.

The V and J genes are TRBV5-1 and TRBJ2-6; no reliable D call. The CDR3 consists of 16 residues. V shed 0 bases and J shed 1 base, with 8 bases lying between them. CDR1 and CDR2 (germline): SGHRS, YFSETQ. The CDR3 is CASSLASNSGANVLTF. CDR3 bases: TGCGCCAGCAGCTTGGCCAGCAATTCTGGGGCCAACGTCCTGACTTTC.

This clonotype was seen ten or more times. The chain is built from TRBV4-1 and TRBJ2-3; D ambiguous. The CDR3 loop spans 16 amino acids. The ends were cut back, 0 bases at V and 0 bases at J, with 10 bases in the middle. Germline values: CDR1 MGHRA, CDR2 YSYEKL. This CDR3 reads CASSQEPGPSTDTQYF. In nucleotides, the CDR3 is TGCGCCAGCAGCCAAGAGCCGGGCCCTAGCACAGATACGCAGTATTTT.

The chain employs TRBV7-8 and TRBJ2-1; possibly TRBD2 for D (7 bases). The CDR3 consists of 15 residues. Trimming removed 6 bases at V and 7 bases at J, with 19 bases between. The germline gives CDR1 SGHVS, CDR2 FQNEAQ. The chain's CDR3 is CASSSQWGGENEQFF. The CDR3 DNA reads TGTGCCAGCAGTTCACAATGGGGGGGCGAAAATGAGCAGTTCTTC.

This clonotype was seen at least ten times. The chain has TRBV20-1 and TRBJ2-3, with D perhaps TRBD1 (6 bases). The CDR3 totals 13 residues. Germline V gives CDR1 DFQATT, CDR2 SNEGSKA (reference sequence). V was clipped by 3 bases and J by 2 bases, with 9 bases between them. The CDR3 sequence is CSARWDITDTQYF. CDR3 nucleotides: TGCAGTGCTAGGTGGGACATCACAGATACGCAGTATTTT.

This clonotype was picked up many times. The chain couples TRBV5-1 to TRBJ1-6; perhaps TRBD1 as D (6 bases). This CDR3 is 15 amino acids long. Germline V gene lookup returns CDR1 SGHRS and CDR2 YFSETQ. With 0 bases removed from V and 8 bases from J, the gap between germline ends came to 12 bases. CDR3 residues: CASSLVPGADSPLHF. The CDR3 DNA is TGCGCCAGCAGCTTGGTTCCAGGGGCGGATTCACCCCTCCACTTT.

The chain uses TRBV2 and TRBJ2-1; 8 nucleotides match TRBD2. This CDR3 contains 15 residues. Trimming at V came to 6 bases and at J to 5 bases, leaving 9 bases not matched to a gene. Germline V lookup: CDR1 SNHLY, CDR2 FYNNEI. CDR3 in DNA: TGTGCCAGCAGCTTCTTTCGGGGGGGAAACAATGAGCAGTTCTTC. Translating gives CASSFFRGGNNEQFF.

The gene calls are TRBV5-4 and TRBJ2-3; perhaps TRBD2 as D (6 bases). This CDR3 has 16 residues. Germline values: CDR1 SGHNT, CDR2 YYREEE (reference sequence). V lost 5 bases to trimming and J lost 3 bases, with 19 bases between them. The CDR3 region is CASREGTLQMTDTQYF. The CDR3 region has the DNA TGTGCCAGCAGGGAAGGGACTTTACAGATGACAGATACGCAGTATTTT. Based on the CDR3 plus reference TRBV5-4 and TRBJ2-3, the full variable domain is ETGVTQSPTHLIKTRGQQVTLRCSSQSGHNTVSWYQQALGQGPQFIFQYYREEENGRGNFPPRFSGLQFPNYSSELNVNALELDDSALYLCASREGTLQMTDTQYFGPGTRLTVL.

This clonotype was counted between two and nine times. The gene calls are TRBV2 and TRBJ1-1, with TRBD1 matching 8 bases. CDR1 SNHLY and CDR2 FYNNEI come from the germline V gene. The junction had 7 bases not matched to a gene; V was cut back by 4 bases and J by 6 bases. The CDR3 length is 14 residues. As DNA, the CDR3 is TGTGCCAGCAGTGTACAGGGGGAAGGGTCTGAAGCTTTCTTT. It specifies CASSVQGEGSEAFF.

V is TRBV12-3 or TRBV12-4 and J is TRBJ1-3; D might be TRBD1 (5 bases). The V end lost 6 bases, the J end lost 6 bases, and 12 bases lay between the germline ends. The CDR3 is 13 amino acids. The CDR3: CASRKGVQNTIYF. The CDR3 DNA follows: TGTGCCAGCAGGAAAGGGGTCCAAAACACCATATATTTT.

In its sample, this clonotype was seen a few times. The V call is TRBV25-1, the J call TRBJ2-5, with a tentative D call TRBD2 (5 bases). The CDR3 covers 13 residues. Looked up from germline, CDR1 is MGHDK and CDR2 is SYGVNS. Trimming shortened V by 2 bases and J by 4 bases, and 8 bases separated the two germline ends. CDR3 loop: CASSEMGRETQYF. Here the CDR3 DNA reads TGTGCCAGCAGTGAAATGGGGAGAGAGACCCAGTACTTC.

This sequence joins TRBV7-9 and TRBJ1-2, with TRBD1 matching 7 bases. This CDR3 is 12 amino acids long. Germline V gene lookup returns CDR1 SEHNR and CDR2 FQNEAQ (reference sequence). After removal of 3 bases from V and 13 bases from J, the junction contained 8 bases not matched to a gene. DNA for the CDR3: TGTGCCAGCAGCTTGGGACAGTTTCTGAGCACCTTC. This encodes CASSLGQFLSTF.

The CDR3 DNA is TGTGCCAGCACTCGGGACAGGAACACCGGGGAGCTGTTTTTT. Translated: CASTRDRNTGELFF. V usage is TRBV12-3 or TRBV12-4 and J usage is TRBJ2-2, with 7 bases matching TRBD1. The CDR3 runs to 14 residues. The V gene end was trimmed by 7 bases and the J gene end by 1 base; junction bases not matched to a gene: 3.

This clonotype has only a few counts. V gene TRBV4-2 combines with J gene TRBJ2-3; TRBD1 is a possible D gene (6 bases). The CDR3 extends over 18 amino acids. V lost 4 bases and J 0 bases, leaving 20 bases between the germline ends. The germline gives CDR1 LGHNA, CDR2 YNFKEQ. The CDR3, as DNA: TGTGCCAGCAGCCTGACAATACCCCCCAGGGGAAGCACAGATACGCAGTATTTT. Translated, it gives CASSLTIPPRGSTDTQYF.